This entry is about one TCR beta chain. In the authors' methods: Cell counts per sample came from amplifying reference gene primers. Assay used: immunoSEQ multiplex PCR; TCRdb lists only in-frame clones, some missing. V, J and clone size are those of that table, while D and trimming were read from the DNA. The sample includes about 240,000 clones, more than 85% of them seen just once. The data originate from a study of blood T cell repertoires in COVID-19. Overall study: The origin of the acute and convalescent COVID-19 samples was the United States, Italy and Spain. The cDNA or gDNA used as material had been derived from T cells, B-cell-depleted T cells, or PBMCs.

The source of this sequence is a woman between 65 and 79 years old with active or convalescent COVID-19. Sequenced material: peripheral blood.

CDR3 nucleotide sequence: TGTGCCAGTAGTCTAGGACAGGGTGGGAAACTGTTTTTT. Translating it yields CASSLGQGGKLFF. The chain combines TRBV19 with TRBJ1-4, with 8 bases fitting TRBD1. This CDR3 has 13 residues. The V segment lost 5 bases and the J segment 11 bases; nucleotides outside the gene matches: 7. Germline CDR1 LNHDA, CDR2 SQIVND (reference sequence).